Sequencing of this T cell receptor beta chain was carried out in a study of Ad26.COV2.S vaccination and SARS-CoV-2 variants. Study-wide context: The study gave Ad26.COV2.S intramuscularly, once or twice 56 days apart. Whole-study findings and limits: After vaccination, substantial breadth of spike-specific CD8+ and CD4+ responses was reported.

The protocol was immunoSEQ multiplex PCR, while the TCRdb copy is restricted to in-frame clones and leaves out a portion. The sample lists some 350,000 clones; under 90% were seen once. The treatment was: 19 received Ad26.COV2.S at low or high dose, single or two shots; 5 received placebo; per-sample allocation not given. Repertoires come from day 63 after the first vaccine or placebo injection. An Ad26 vector carrying the Wuhan-strain SARS-CoV-2 spike served as the vaccine. The CDR3 runs to 17 residues. The trim removed 4 bases at V and 0 bases at J, leaving 8 bases unmatched. Germline-derived CDR1 and CDR2 are MNHEY and SMNVEV (reference sequence). Concerning this clone: Its specificity is unknown.

This TCR came from a person aged 18-60 years who received the Ad26.COV2.S COVID-19 vaccine or a placebo. The V and J genes are TRBV27 and TRBJ2-4, with 8 bases aligning to TRBD1. This material consisted of peripheral blood, taken in a trial of Ad26.COV2.S vaccine versus placebo. CDR3 sequence: CASSSAGTGLAKNIQYF. CDR3 coding DNA: TGTGCCAGCAGTTCTGCCGGGACAGGTTTAGCCAAAAACATTCAGTACTTC.